This T cell receptor (beta chain) appears in the sequencing data of a study of shared T cell receptors in the human thymus. This clone was detected only once. Method: immunoSEQ multiplex PCR; TCRdb's copy keeps in-frame clones and lacks some. The table includes 600,000 to 900,000 clones, 75% to 90% detected once. In addition, the sample was reused for a study of human thymus T cells.

This TCR came from a girl under three years old with a congenital heart defect. Sequencing used thymocytes.

CDR3 coding DNA: TGTGCCAGCAGCGTGGGGGACTTTGGGTCTGGAAACACCATATATTTT. It codes for CASSVGDFGSGNTIYF. The V call is TRBV9, the J call TRBJ1-3; a possible D gene is TRBD1 (5 bases). With 2 bases removed from V and 1 base from J, the gap between germline ends came to 13 bases. The CDR3 has 16 residues. CDR1 SGDLS and CDR2 YYNGEE come from the germline V gene.